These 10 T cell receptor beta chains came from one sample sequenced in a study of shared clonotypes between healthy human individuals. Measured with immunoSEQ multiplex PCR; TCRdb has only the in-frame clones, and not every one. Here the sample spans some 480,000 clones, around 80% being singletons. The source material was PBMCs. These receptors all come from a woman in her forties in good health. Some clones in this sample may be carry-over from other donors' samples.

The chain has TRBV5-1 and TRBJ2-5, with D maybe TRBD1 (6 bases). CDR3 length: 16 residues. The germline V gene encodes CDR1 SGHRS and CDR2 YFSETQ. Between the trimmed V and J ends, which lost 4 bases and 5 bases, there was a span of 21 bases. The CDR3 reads CASSKTGTPKGETQYF. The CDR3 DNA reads TGCGCCAGCAGCAAAACCGGGACACCTAAAGGGGAGACCCAGTACTTC.

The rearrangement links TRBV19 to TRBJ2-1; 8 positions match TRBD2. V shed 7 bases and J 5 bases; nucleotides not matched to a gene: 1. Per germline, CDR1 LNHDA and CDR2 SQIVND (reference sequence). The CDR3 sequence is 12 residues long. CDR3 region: CASIGRDNEQFF. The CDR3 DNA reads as TGTGCCAGTATCGGGAGGGACAATGAGCAGTTCTTC.

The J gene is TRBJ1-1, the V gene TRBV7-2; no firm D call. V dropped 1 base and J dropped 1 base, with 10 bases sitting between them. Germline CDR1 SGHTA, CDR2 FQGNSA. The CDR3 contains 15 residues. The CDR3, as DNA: TGTGCCAGCAGCTTAGTACGGCAGAAGAACACTGAAGCTTTCTTT. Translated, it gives CASSLVRQKNTEAFF.

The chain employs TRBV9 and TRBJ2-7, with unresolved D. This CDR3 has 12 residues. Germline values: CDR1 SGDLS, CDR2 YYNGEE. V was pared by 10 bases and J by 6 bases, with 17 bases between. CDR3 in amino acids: CACEEGSCEQYF. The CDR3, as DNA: TGTGCCTGCGAAGAAGGATCGTGCGAGCAGTACTTC. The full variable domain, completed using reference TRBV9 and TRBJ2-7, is DSGVTQTPKHLITATGQRVTLRCSPRSGDLSVYWYQQSLDQGLQFLIQYYNGEERAKGNILERFSAQQFPDLHSELNLSSLELGDSALYFCACEEGSCEQYFGPGTRLTVT.

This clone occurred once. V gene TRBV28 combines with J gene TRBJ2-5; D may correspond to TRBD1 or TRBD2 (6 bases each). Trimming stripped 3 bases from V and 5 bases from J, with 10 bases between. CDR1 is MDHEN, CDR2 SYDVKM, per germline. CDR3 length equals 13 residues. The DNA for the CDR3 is TGTGCCAGCAGTTTGGGGGGCCGGGAGACCCAGTACTTC. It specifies CASSLGGRETQYF.

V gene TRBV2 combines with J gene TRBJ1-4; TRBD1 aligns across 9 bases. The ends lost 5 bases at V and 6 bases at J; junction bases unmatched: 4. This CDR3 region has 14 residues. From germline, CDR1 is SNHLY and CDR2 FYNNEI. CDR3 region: CASSMDRGDEKLFF. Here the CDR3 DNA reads TGTGCCAGCAGTATGGACAGGGGTGATGAAAAACTGTTTTTT.

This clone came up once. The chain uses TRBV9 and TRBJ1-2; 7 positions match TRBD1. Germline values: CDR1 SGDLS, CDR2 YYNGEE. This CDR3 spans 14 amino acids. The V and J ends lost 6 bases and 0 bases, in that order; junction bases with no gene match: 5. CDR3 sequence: CASTPRGANYGYTF. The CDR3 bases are TGTGCCAGCACCCCCAGGGGGGCTAACTATGGCTACACCTTC.

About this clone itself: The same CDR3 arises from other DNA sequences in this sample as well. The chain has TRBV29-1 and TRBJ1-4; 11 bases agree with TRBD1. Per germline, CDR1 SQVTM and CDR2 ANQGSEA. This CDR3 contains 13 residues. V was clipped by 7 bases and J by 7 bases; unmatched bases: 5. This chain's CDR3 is CSARTGGSEKLFF. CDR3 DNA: TGCAGCGCACGGACAGGGGGCAGTGAAAAACTGTTTTTT.

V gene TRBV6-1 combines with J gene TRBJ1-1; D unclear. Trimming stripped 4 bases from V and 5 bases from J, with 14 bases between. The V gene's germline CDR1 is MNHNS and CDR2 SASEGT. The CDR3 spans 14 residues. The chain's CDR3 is CASSVEFGETEAFF. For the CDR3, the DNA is TGTGCCAGCAGTGTAGAGTTCGGGGAGACTGAAGCTTTCTTT.

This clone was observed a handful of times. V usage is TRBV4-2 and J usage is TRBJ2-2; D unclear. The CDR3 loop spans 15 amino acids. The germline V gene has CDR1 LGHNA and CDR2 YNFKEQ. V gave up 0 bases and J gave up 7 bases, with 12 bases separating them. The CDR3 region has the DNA TGTGCCAGCAGCCAAGATCGCAGTCGTGGCGGGGAGCTGTTTTTT. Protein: CASSQDRSRGGELFF.